The 22 T cell receptor beta chains reported below all come from one sample, sequenced in a study of blood T cells in healthy people across ages. Primers used in a second PCR of roughly 6 to 11 cycles were a sample-barcoded 5' primer and a J-beta primer mix. MiXCR was run by TCRdb on the 5' RACE reads, yielding one entry per CDR3 protein. The sample consists of about 1.5 million distinct CDR3 sequences, 35% to 45% of them appearing once. Sequencing used blood. These receptors originate from a woman younger than 30 in good health.

V is TRBV5-1 and J is TRBJ2-5; perhaps TRBD2 as D (5 bases). Per the germline V gene, CDR1 is SGHRS and CDR2 is YFSETQ. The V end lost 0 bases, the J end lost 4 bases, and 10 bases lay between the germline ends. The length of the CDR3 is 14 residues. CDR3 loop: CASSLASIGETQYF. CDR3 in DNA: TGCGCCAGCAGCTTGGCTAGCATTGGAGAGACCCAGTACTTC. The full variable domain, its missing parts supplied by reference TRBV5-1 and TRBJ2-5, is KAGVTQTPRYLIKTRGQQVTLSCSPISGHRSVSWYQQTPGQGLQFLFEYFSETQRNKGNFPGRFSGRQFSNSRSEMNVSTLELGDSALYLCASSLASIGETQYFGPGTRLLVL.

This clonotype has a handful of counts. This rearrangement joins TRBV29-1 to TRBJ2-5; unclear D gene. Germline CDR1 is SQVTM and CDR2 is ANQGSEA. The CDR3 contains 13 residues. The V end lost 6 bases, the J end lost 0 bases, and 11 bases lay between the germline ends. CDR3 DNA sequence: TGCAGCGTCAAACCCCTGTACCAAGAGACCCAGTACTTC. This codes for CSVKPLYQETQYF.

This chain joins TRBV7-9 and TRBJ2-4; TRBD2 aligns across 8 bases. The DNA end favors TRBJ2-7, so the J call may be wrong. The CDR3 is 15 residues long. Per germline, CDR1 SEHNR and CDR2 FQNEAQ (reference sequence). CDR3: CASSLGTRSPYEQYF. In DNA, the CDR3 is TGTGCCAGCAGCCTCGGGACTAGATCCCCCTACGAGCAGTACTTC.

J is TRBJ2-4 and V is TRBV6-6, with D unresolved. CDR3 size: 15 residues. Germline CDR1 and CDR2: MNHNY and SVGAGI (reference sequence). V gave up 2 bases and J gave up 0 bases, with 8 bases separating them. The CDR3 nucleotides read TGTGCCAGCAGTTACACCCACCTAGCCAAAAACATTCAGTACTTC. It translates to CASSYTHLAKNIQYF.

This clonotype was picked up many times. The chain combines TRBV5-1 with TRBJ1-1; D remains unclear. The CDR3 runs to 15 residues. Trimming cost V 0 bases and J 0 bases, with 9 bases left between them. Germline CDR1 and CDR2: SGHRS and YFSETQ. The CDR3 spells CASSLGLGMNTEAFF. The CDR3 coding sequence is TGCGCCAGCAGCTTGGGCTTGGGGATGAACACTGAAGCTTTCTTT.

This clonotype was seen many times. The chain is built from TRBV12-3 or TRBV12-4 and TRBJ1-1, with D possibly TRBD1 on 6 matching bases. Trimming left V 6 bases short and J 1 base short, with 9 bases between. The CDR3 is 13 residues long. CDR3 amino acids: CASRKTGNTEAFF. CDR3 coding DNA: TGTGCCAGCAGGAAGACAGGGAACACTGAAGCTTTCTTT.

The rearrangement links TRBV5-1 to TRBJ2-2; possible D gene TRBD1, 5 bases. The V gene's germline CDR1 is SGHRS and CDR2 YFSETQ. The ends were cut back, 5 bases at V and 9 bases at J, with 17 bases in the middle. The CDR3 contains 14 residues. CDR3 protein: CASSPRRQDRELFF. Here the CDR3 DNA reads TGCGCCAGCAGTCCGAGGCGTCAGGACAGGGAGCTGTTTTTT.

This clonotype was found a few times. The J gene is TRBJ1-2, the V gene TRBV27; D possibly corresponds to TRBD1 (5 bases). The CDR3 extends over 14 amino acids. Germline values: CDR1 MNHEY, CDR2 SMNVEV (reference sequence). The germline V and J ends were trimmed by 9 bases and 4 bases, with 18 bases remaining between them. CDR3 DNA: TGTGCCAGTTCTTTAGGGGTAAATTCCTATGGCTACACCTTC. Translating gives CASSLGVNSYGYTF.

This clonotype was seen only a few times. This chain uses TRBV24-1 with TRBJ2-6, with D perhaps being TRBD1 or TRBD2 (5 bases each). Trimming left V 7 bases short and J 2 bases short, with 8 bases between. This CDR3 is 14 amino acids long. From germline, CDR1 is KGHDR and CDR2 SFDVKD. This CDR3 is CATSLGAGANVLTF. In DNA, the CDR3 is TGTGCCACCAGCCTGGGGGCTGGGGCCAACGTCCTGACTTTC.

The sample holds a few counts of this clonotype. The chain employs TRBV7-9 and TRBJ2-3; a possible D gene is TRBD2 (7 bases). Germline V gives CDR1 SEHNR, CDR2 FQNEAQ (reference sequence). V gave up 7 bases and J gave up 0 bases, with 17 bases separating them. The CDR3 runs 16 residues. The CDR3 is CASIPPGGLSTDTQYF. The CDR3 DNA reads TGTGCCAGCATCCCCCCGGGGGGCCTCAGCACAGATACGCAGTATTTT.

V usage is TRBV29-1 and J usage is TRBJ2-7, with unresolved D. CDR3 length: 14 residues. V dropped 1 base and J dropped 7 bases, with 17 bases sitting between them. CDR1 and CDR2 (germline): SQVTM, ANQGSEA. The CDR3 here is CSVEVSFSYNEQYF. CDR3 in DNA: TGCAGCGTTGAAGTCAGTTTCTCCTACAATGAGCAGTACTTC.

The chain couples TRBV28 to TRBJ2-3; the D is unclear. This CDR3 is 15 amino acids long. V lost 10 bases, J lost 4 bases, and 21 bases lay in between. CDR1 is MDHEN, CDR2 SYDVKM, per germline. CDR3 region: CANILNYPSADTQYF. Written as DNA, the CDR3 is TGTGCCAACATTTTAAACTACCCAAGCGCAGATACGCAGTATTTT.

This clonotype was found a few times. J is TRBJ2-7 and V is TRBV28, with 9 bases lining up with TRBD1. Germline V CDR1 and CDR2: MDHEN, SYDVKM. J was trimmed by 6 bases and V by 2 bases; bases with no gene match: 8. The CDR3 has 15 amino acids. In DNA, the CDR3 is TGTGCCAGCAGTTTAAGGCCGACAGGGGGAGGCGAGCAGTACTTC. Protein: CASSLRPTGGGEQYF.

This clonotype turned up a few times. The chain employs TRBV20-1 and TRBJ1-1; D is unclear. The CDR3 runs to 13 residues. V was pared by 0 bases and J by 5 bases, with 10 bases between. CDR1 and CDR2 (germline): DFQATT, SNEGSKA (reference sequence). CDR3 DNA sequence: TGCAGTGCTAGAGATCCCGTAGGGACTGAAGCTTTCTTT. Protein sequence: CSARDPVGTEAFF.

The chain combines TRBV5-6 with TRBJ2-3; TRBD2 agrees at 13 bases. Germline lookup yields CDR1 SGHDT and CDR2 YYEEEE. The CDR3 extends over 19 amino acids. Losses at the gene ends were 0 bases for V and 1 base for J; bases not matched to a gene: 8. CDR3 in amino acids: CASSLVGTSGTRGTDTQYF. The CDR3 DNA reads TGTGCCAGCAGCTTGGTGGGGACTAGCGGGACACGGGGCACAGATACGCAGTATTTT.

The rearrangement uses TRBV10-3 and TRBJ2-1; D is uncertain. Deletions cut 7 bases from V and 10 bases from J, with 14 bases between. Germline loops: CDR1 ENHRY, CDR2 SYGVKD. The length of the CDR3 is 12 residues. The CDR3, as DNA: TGTGCCATCACCCAAGATCTGTCCGAGCAGTTCTTC. Protein product: CAITQDLSEQFF.

The CDR3 sequence is CAWSLAGSTDTQYF. Here the CDR3 DNA reads TGTGCCTGGAGCCTAGCGGGTAGCACAGATACGCAGTATTTT. The gene calls are TRBV30 and TRBJ2-3; TRBD2 matches at 8 bases. This CDR3 has 14 residues. Germline V gene lookup returns CDR1 GTSNPN and CDR2 SVGIG (reference sequence). The ends lost 3 bases at V and 0 bases at J; junction bases unmatched: 2.

The J gene is TRBJ2-1, the V gene TRBV14; perhaps D is TRBD1 or TRBD2 (5 bases each). The CDR3 loop spans 16 amino acids. Trimming shortened V by 2 bases and J by 8 bases, and 19 bases separated the two germline ends. Germline CDR1 and CDR2: SGHDN and FVKESK. CDR3 sequence (DNA): TGTGCCAGCAGCCAAATCCTTGGGGGAAGCTTCCATGAGCAGTTCTTC. This encodes CASSQILGGSFHEQFF.

The chain recombines TRBV4-3 with TRBJ2-1; 9 bases match TRBD2. The last part of the DNA fits TRBJ2-7 better; the J call may be wrong. Germline CDR1 LGHNA, CDR2 YSLEER. CDR3 length: 16 amino acids. CDR3 protein: CASSQGLAVSWNEQYF. The DNA for the CDR3 is TGCGCCAGCAGCCAAGGACTAGCGGTGTCGTGGAATGAGCAGTACTTC.

This CDR3 is CASSLKQGLAGNQPQHF. The CDR3 bases are TGTGCCAGCAGCCTTAAACAGGGATTGGCGGGCAATCAGCCCCAGCATTTT. The genes are TRBV7-8 and TRBJ1-5, with a possible D match to TRBD1 (6 bases). Per the germline V gene, CDR1 is SGHVS and CDR2 is FQNEAQ. V was shortened by 5 bases and J by 2 bases, with 19 bases between the two germline ends. The CDR3 has 17 amino acids.

This clonotype came up once. This chain connects TRBV5-5 to TRBJ1-2; D is unclear. V gave up 3 bases and J gave up 5 bases, with 14 bases separating them. The CDR3 totals 14 residues. Germline-derived CDR1 and CDR2 are SGHKS and YYEKEE (reference sequence). CDR3 bases: TGTGCCAGCAGCTCGCAGGAAACGCCTTATGGCTACACCTTC. Translated, it gives CASSSQETPYGYTF.

The chain couples TRBV29-1 to TRBJ2-7; TRBD2 aligns across 7 bases. The CDR3 consists of 11 residues. J lost 9 bases, V lost 6 bases, and 8 bases had no gene match. Germline V gives CDR1 SQVTM, CDR2 ANQGSEA. CDR3: CSVERDYSQYF. As DNA, the CDR3 is TGCAGCGTAGAACGGGACTACTCGCAGTACTTC.